In its sample, the clone carrying this T cell receptor beta chain was seen a few times. The antigen is undetermined. This sample was taken from a study of CD8 T cells in ankylosing spondylitis. CDR3 length: 12 amino acids. V was pared by 2 bases and J by 7 bases, with 11 bases between. CDR1 is DFQATT, CDR2 SNEGSKA, per germline (reference sequence). TCRdb called the 5' RACE reads again in MiXCR, with one record for every CDR3 protein. In the table there are fewer than 550,000 distinct CDR3 sequences, roughly 5.3% of which are singletons. General study points: Eight highly homologous variants formed a TCR beta motif that appeared characteristic of ankylosing spondylitis blood.

Sequences were obtained from blood, either unsorted or a sorted T cell fraction (not recorded which). This chain links TRBV20-1 with TRBJ2-5; D is ambiguous. This TCR came from a male donor with ankylosing spondylitis. The CDR3: CSARLGARTQYF. The CDR3 DNA reads TGCAGTGCTAGACTAGGTGCTCGGACCCAGTACTTC.